Listed below are T cell receptor beta chains from one sample, sequenced in a study of T-cell memory formation after mild COVID-19. Using its own MiXCR run on the 5' RACE reads, TCRdb lists one record per CDR3 protein. The sample carries roughly 610,000 distinct CDR3 sequences, roughly 17% recorded once. Sequencing was done on a sample of PBMCs or a T cell subset sorted from them (not recorded which). Receptors were obtained from an adult woman who had mild COVID-19 (a few samples of this study predate the infection). Cell type and time point are not known. The CDR3 runs from the conserved cysteine through the conserved F or W. The D gene is left open where the match is weak. Clone size appears in some rows only: once, few, many, or a class for an expanded clone.

size	V	J	D	DNA	CDR3
.	TRBV24-1	TRBJ2-1	TRBD2	TGTGCCACCAGTGATTTTAGCGGGAGGGCCTACAATGAGCAGTTCTTC	CATSDFSGRAYNEQFF
.	TRBV3-1	TRBJ1-3	TRBD1	TGTGCCAGCACACCGTGGACAGGTTCAAACACCATATATTTT	CASTPWTGSNTIYF
once	TRBV4-3	TRBJ2-3	.	TGCGCCAGCAGCCAAGATAGGGGACTTGGCACTAGCACAGATACGCAGTATTTT	CASSQDRGLGTSTDTQYF
.	TRBV20-1	TRBJ2-3	.	TGCAGTGCTAGAGATCTTTGGAACAGTTCTAGCACAGATACGCAGTATTTT	CSARDLWNSSSTDTQYF
once	TRBV7-2	TRBJ1-1	.	TGTGCCAGCACCCAGGGACGAACGAACACTGAAGCTTTCTTT	CASTQGRTNTEAFF
few	TRBV12-3/TRBV12-4	TRBJ2-3	TRBD2	TGTGCCAGCAGTGACCTAGCGGGAGACTTAGATACGCAGTATTTT	CASSDLAGDLDTQYF
.	TRBV12-3/TRBV12-4	TRBJ2-2	TRBD2	TGTGCCAGCAGCCCAAGGGAGGGAGCAGGGTCCGGGGAGCTGTTTTTT	CASSPREGAGSGELFF
many	TRBV4-3	TRBJ2-1	TRBD1	TGCGCCAGCAGCCAAGAGGGGACAGTAGCCTACAATGAGCAGTTCTTC	CASSQEGTVAYNEQFF
.	TRBV9	TRBJ2-3	.	TGTGCCAGCAGCGTCTTATCCGGGACCCCCACAGATACGCAGTATTTT	CASSVLSGTPTDTQYF
.	TRBV20-1	TRBJ1-1	TRBD1	TGCAGTGCTAGAAGATACAGGGGCTCGGGGGGTGAAGCTTTCTTT	CSARRYRGSGGEAFF
.	TRBV4-1	TRBJ2-7	TRBD1	TGCGCCAGCAGCCACCTGCCGGGACAGGGACAGTACTTC	CASSHLPGQGQYF
.	TRBV29-1	TRBJ1-1	.	TGCAGCGTTGACCCACAGGGCCCGAACACTGAAGCTTTCTTT	CSVDPQGPNTEAFF
.	TRBV6-5	TRBJ2-7	.	TGTGCCAGCAGCCAAAATACAGGTTGGGAGCAGTACTTC	CASSQNTGWEQYF
.	TRBV5-6	TRBJ1-6	TRBD1	TGTGCCAGCAGCTCGGGACAGCATAATTCACCCCTCCACTTT	CASSSGQHNSPLHF
.	TRBV20-1	TRBJ1-1	TRBD1	TGCAGTGCTAGAGAACAGGGGTTTGAAGCTTTCTTT	CSAREQGFEAFF
few	TRBV24-1	TRBJ2-5	.	TGTGCCACCAGTGCTGAGGGTCCCCCCCATGAGACCCAGTACTTC	CATSAEGPPHETQYF
many	TRBV5-1	TRBJ2-3	.	TGCGCCAGCAGCTTGGACCAGGTTAAAGATACGCAGTATTTT	CASSLDQVKDTQYF
few	TRBV6-6	TRBJ2-7	TRBD2	TGTGCCAGCAGTTCCACCGCCGGGGGGGCTCAGGGGGAGCAGTACTTC	CASSSTAGGAQGEQYF
.	TRBV4-1	TRBJ1-5	.	TGCGCCAGCAGCGAAGGTGTGGGGTTAGGCAATCAGCCCCAGCATTTT	CASSEGVGLGNQPQHF
.	TRBV5-5	TRBJ2-5	.	TGTGCCAGCAGCTTGGCTAGCCCGGGTCGGGAGACCCAGTACTTC	CASSLASPGRETQYF
few	TRBV10-3	TRBJ2-5	TRBD1	TGTGCCATCAGTGAGTTTGGACAGGGGGAGACCCAGTACTTC	CAISEFGQGETQYF
.	TRBV7-9	TRBJ2-3	TRBD2	TGTGCCAGCCTGAACGGGAGGGGCACAGATACGCAGTATTTT	CASLNGRGTDTQYF
.	TRBV7-9	TRBJ1-2	.	TGTGCCAGCAGCTCCGGGTTCCACACCGACTATGGCTACACCTTC	CASSSGFHTDYGYTF
few	TRBV6-2/TRBV6-3	TRBJ2-5	.	TGTGCCAGCAGCCCTAAAAGACAGGAGACCCAGTACTTC	CASSPKRQETQYF